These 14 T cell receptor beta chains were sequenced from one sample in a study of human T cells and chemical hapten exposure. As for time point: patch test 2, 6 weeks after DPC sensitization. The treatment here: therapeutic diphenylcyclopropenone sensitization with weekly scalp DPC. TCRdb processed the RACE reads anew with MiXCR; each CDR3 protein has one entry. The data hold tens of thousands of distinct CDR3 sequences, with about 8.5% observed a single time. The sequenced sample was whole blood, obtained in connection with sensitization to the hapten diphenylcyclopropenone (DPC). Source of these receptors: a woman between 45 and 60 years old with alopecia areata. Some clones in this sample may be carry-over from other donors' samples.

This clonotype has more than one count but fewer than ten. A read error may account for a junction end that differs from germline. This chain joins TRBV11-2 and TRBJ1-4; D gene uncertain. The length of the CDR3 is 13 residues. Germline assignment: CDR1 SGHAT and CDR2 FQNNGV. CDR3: CASSLDLNDKLFF. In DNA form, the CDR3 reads TGTGCCAGCAGCTTAGACCTGAATGACAAACTGTTTTTT.

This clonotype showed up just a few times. Here the CDR3 reads CASSLETVEAGELFF. DNA of the CDR3: TGCGCCAGCAGCTTGGAAACTGTGGAAGCCGGGGAGCTGTTTTTT. This chain uses TRBV5-1 with TRBJ2-2, with D unresolved. The germline CDR1 and CDR2 sequences are SGHRS and YFSETQ. V lost 0 bases, J lost 6 bases, and 12 bases lay in between. The CDR3 extends over 15 amino acids.

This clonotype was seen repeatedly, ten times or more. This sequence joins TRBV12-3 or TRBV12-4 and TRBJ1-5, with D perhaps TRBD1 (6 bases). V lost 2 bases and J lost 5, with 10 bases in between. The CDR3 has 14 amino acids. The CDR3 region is CASSLNRVDQPQHF. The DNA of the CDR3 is TGTGCCAGCAGTTTAAACAGGGTCGATCAGCCCCAGCATTTT.

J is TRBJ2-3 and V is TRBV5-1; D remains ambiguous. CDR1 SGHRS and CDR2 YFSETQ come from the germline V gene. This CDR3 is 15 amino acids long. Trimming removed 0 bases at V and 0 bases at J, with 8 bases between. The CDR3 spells CASSLAGVSTDTQYF. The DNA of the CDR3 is TGCGCCAGCAGCTTGGCAGGAGTTAGCACAGATACGCAGTATTTT.

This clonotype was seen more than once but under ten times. DNA of the CDR3: TGTGCCAGCAGGCCCGGGAGCACTGAAGCTTTCTTT. Translated, it gives CASRPGSTEAFF. The chain links TRBV12-3 or TRBV12-4 to TRBJ1-1; unclear D gene. The CDR3 is 12 amino acids. V lost 6 bases to trimming and J lost 4 bases, with 9 bases between them.

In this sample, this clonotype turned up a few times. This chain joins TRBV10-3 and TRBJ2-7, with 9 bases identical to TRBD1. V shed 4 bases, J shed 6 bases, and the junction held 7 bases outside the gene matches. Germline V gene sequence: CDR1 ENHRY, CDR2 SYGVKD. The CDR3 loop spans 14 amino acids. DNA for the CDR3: TGTGCCATCAGTGGTGGGACAGGGTTGTCCGAGCAGTACTTC. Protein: CAISGGTGLSEQYF.

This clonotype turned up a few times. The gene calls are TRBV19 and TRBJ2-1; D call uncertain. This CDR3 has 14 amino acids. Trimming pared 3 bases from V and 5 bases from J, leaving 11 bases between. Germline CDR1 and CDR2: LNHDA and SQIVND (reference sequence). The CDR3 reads CASSMGWMDNEQFF. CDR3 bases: TGTGCCAGTAGTATGGGCTGGATGGACAATGAGCAGTTCTTC.

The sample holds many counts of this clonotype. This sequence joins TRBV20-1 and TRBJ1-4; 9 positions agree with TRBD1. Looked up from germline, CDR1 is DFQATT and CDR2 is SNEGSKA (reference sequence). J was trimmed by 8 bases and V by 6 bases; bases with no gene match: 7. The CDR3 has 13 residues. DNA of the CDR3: TGCAGTGCCATACGGGACAGGGACGAAAAACTGTTTTTT. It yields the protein CSAIRDRDEKLFF.

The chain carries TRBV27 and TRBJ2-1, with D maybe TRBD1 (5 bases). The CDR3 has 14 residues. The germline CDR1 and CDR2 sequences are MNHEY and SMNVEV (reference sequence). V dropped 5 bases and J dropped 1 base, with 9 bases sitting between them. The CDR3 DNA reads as TGTGCCAGCAGTACTTCAGGGTCCTACAATGAGCAGTTCTTC. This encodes CASSTSGSYNEQFF.

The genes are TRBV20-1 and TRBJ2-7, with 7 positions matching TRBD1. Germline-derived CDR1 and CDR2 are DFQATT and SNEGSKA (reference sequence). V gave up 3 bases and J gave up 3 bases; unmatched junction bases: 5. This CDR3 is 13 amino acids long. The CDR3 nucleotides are TGCAGTGCTAGGGATTGGACAGGCTACGAGCAGTACTTC. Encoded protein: CSARDWTGYEQYF.

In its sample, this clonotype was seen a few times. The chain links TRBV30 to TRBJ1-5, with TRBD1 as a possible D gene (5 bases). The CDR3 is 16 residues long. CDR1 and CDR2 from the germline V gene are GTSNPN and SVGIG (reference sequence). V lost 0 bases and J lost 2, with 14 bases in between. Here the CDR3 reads CAWSVQDLARNQPQHF. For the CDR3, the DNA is TGTGCCTGGAGTGTACAGGACTTAGCACGCAATCAGCCCCAGCATTTT.

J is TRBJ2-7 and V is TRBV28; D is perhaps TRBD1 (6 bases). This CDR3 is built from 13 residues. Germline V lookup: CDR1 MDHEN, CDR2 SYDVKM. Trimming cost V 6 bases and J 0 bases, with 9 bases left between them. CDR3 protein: CASRPTGSYEQYF. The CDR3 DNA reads TGTGCCAGCAGGCCGACAGGCTCCTACGAGCAGTACTTC.

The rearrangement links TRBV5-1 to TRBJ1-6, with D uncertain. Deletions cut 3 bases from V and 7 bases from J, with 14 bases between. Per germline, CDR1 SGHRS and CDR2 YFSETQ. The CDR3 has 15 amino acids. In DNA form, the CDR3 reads TGCGCCAGCAGCTCGTGGACGGAAACAAATTCACCCCTCCACTTT. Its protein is CASSSWTETNSPLHF.

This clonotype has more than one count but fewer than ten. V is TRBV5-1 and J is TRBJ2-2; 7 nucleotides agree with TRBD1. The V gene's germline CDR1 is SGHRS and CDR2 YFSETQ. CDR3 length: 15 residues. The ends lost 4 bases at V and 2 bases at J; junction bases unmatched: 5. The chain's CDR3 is CASSPGTANTGELFF. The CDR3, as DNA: TGCGCCAGCAGCCCCGGGACAGCAAACACCGGGGAGCTGTTTTTT.